The 25 T cell receptor beta chains below all came from one sample that was sequenced in a study of T-cell memory formation after mild COVID-19. In TCRdb, the 5' RACE reads were re-called with MiXCR into one record per CDR3 protein. The sample contains 400,000 to 500,000 distinct CDR3 sequences, 20% to 25% of which appear only once. The sequenced material came from PBMCs or a T cell subset sorted from them (not recorded which). The receptor set was obtained from an adult woman who had mild COVID-19 (a few samples of this study predate the infection). Cell type and time point are not known.

CDR3 nucleotide sequence: TGTGCCAGCAGCTTAGGACGGCAGAGCACAGATACGCAGTATTTT. Protein product: CASSLGRQSTDTQYF. The V gene is TRBV7-3, the J gene TRBJ2-3; D call uncertain. V lost 2 bases and J lost 0, with 9 bases in between. The CDR3 totals 15 residues. CDR1 and CDR2 (germline): SGHTA, FQGTGA.

There are a few counts of this clonotype. The rearrangement joins TRBV7-2 to TRBJ1-1; D gene uncertain. The V and J ends lost 4 bases and 4 bases respectively, with 10 bases between them. The CDR3 has 13 residues. Per the germline V gene, CDR1 is SGHTA and CDR2 is FQGNSA. The DNA of the CDR3 is TGTGCCAGCAGCTCCAGCAGGACCACTGAAGCTTTCTTT. Protein product: CASSSSRTTEAFF. Filled out from reference TRBV7-2 and TRBJ1-1, the complete variable domain reads GAGVSQSPSNKVTEKGKDVELRCDPISGHTALYWYRQSLGQGLEFLIYFQGNSAPDKSGLPSDRFSAERTGGSVSTLTIQRTQQEDSAVYLCASSSSRTTEAFFGQGTRLTVV.

The chain employs TRBV20-1 and TRBJ1-1, with D maybe TRBD1 (6 bases). The germline V gene encodes CDR1 DFQATT and CDR2 SNEGSKA (reference sequence). The CDR3 spans 15 residues. V was trimmed by 2 bases and J by 4 bases, leaving 17 bases between them. The CDR3 region has the DNA TGCAGTGCTAGAAGGGGCGGACAGTCGGCCACTGAAGCTTTCTTT. Its translation: CSARRGGQSATEAFF.

This clonotype was detected only a few times. This chain connects TRBV29-1 to TRBJ2-7, with D perhaps TRBD1 (6 bases). From germline, CDR1 is SQVTM and CDR2 ANQGSEA. The length of the CDR3 is 14 residues. Trimming took off 4 bases at V and 4 bases at J, with 17 bases between the two ends. In nucleotides, the CDR3 is TGCAGCGTTGTGGGGGCAGAGAGGGATTACGAGCAGTACTTC. Translated: CSVVGAERDYEQYF.

This clonotype was seen many times. V usage is TRBV6-5 and J usage is TRBJ2-7, with D possibly matching TRBD2 (6 bases). Trimming took off 7 bases at V and 5 bases at J, with 12 bases between the two ends. CDR1 is MNHEY and CDR2 is SVGAGI in the germline V gene. CDR3 length: 12 amino acids. Here the CDR3 reads CASKAGGDEQYF. The CDR3, as DNA: TGTGCCAGCAAAGCGGGTGGGGACGAGCAGTACTTC.

V is TRBV27 and J is TRBJ1-4; D is possibly TRBD1 (5 bases). The CDR3 sequence is 17 residues long. Germline CDR1 MNHEY, CDR2 SMNVEV (reference sequence). V was shortened by 5 bases and J by 3 bases, with 19 bases between the two germline ends. In DNA, the CDR3 is TGTGCCAGCAGTCTCATCGGGATCCTGGGGGCTAATGAAAAACTGTTTTTT. This codes for CASSLIGILGANEKLFF.

The table lists this clonotype with a few counts. The chain links TRBV6-5 to TRBJ2-7; tentative D call: TRBD2 (6 bases). CDR3 length: 14 residues. Germline V gene lookup returns CDR1 MNHEY and CDR2 SVGAGI. V lost 3 bases and J lost 2, with 11 bases in between. The CDR3 DNA reads as TGTGCCAGCAGTTATTCCCGCGGGACCTACGAGCAGTACTTC. It codes for CASSYSRGTYEQYF.

This clonotype was picked up a small number of times. J is TRBJ2-7 and V is TRBV29-1; the match to TRBD2 covers 13 bases. This CDR3 comprises 17 residues. Germline CDR1 is SQVTM and CDR2 is ANQGSEA. J was trimmed by 4 bases and V by 7 bases; bases with no gene match: 16. This CDR3 is CSAAGRGETSGRYEQYF. For the CDR3, the DNA is TGCAGCGCCGCCGGCAGGGGGGAGACTAGCGGGAGGTACGAGCAGTACTTC.

The chain carries TRBV7-9 and TRBJ2-3, with unresolved D. CDR1 is SEHNR and CDR2 is FQNEAQ in the germline V gene (reference sequence). This CDR3 is built from 16 residues. Trimming left V 5 bases short and J 6 bases short, with 21 bases between. Written as DNA, the CDR3 is TGTGCCAGCAGCCAGACACTCGCCTCGAAAGAGGATACGCAGTATTTT. As protein: CASSQTLASKEDTQYF.

This clonotype was detected only a few times. The CDR3 region has the DNA TGTGCCAGCAGCAGCCGGGTTCCCAACTATGGCTACACCTTC. It yields the protein CASSSRVPNYGYTF. This chain connects TRBV11-2 to TRBJ1-2; unclear D gene. V shed 5 bases and J shed 2 bases, with 12 bases lying between them. Germline assignment: CDR1 SGHAT and CDR2 FQNNGV. The CDR3 loop spans 14 amino acids.

Many counts were recorded for this clonotype. This chain links TRBV19 with TRBJ2-1; 10 nucleotides line up with TRBD1. This CDR3 comprises 14 residues. V lost 6 bases, J lost 4 bases, and 3 bases stayed unmatched. The V gene's germline CDR1 is LNHDA and CDR2 SQIVND (reference sequence). CDR3 in amino acids: CASSDRGRYNEQFF. The CDR3 coding sequence is TGTGCCAGTAGCGACAGGGGGCGTTACAATGAGCAGTTCTTC.

The chain uses TRBV15 and TRBJ1-3; D is undetermined. V was trimmed by 0 bases and J by 0 bases, leaving 6 bases between them. CDR1 LNHNV and CDR2 YYDKDF come from the germline V gene (reference sequence). This CDR3 has 15 amino acids. The CDR3 loop reads CATSRESASGNTIYF. The CDR3 nucleotides are TGTGCCACCAGCAGAGAATCAGCCTCTGGAAACACCATATATTTT.

The chain uses TRBV20-1 and TRBJ2-1; TRBD1 matches 8 bases. J was trimmed by 3 bases and V by 4 bases; bases with no gene match: 5. The CDR3 covers 14 residues. Germline V gene lookup returns CDR1 DFQATT and CDR2 SNEGSKA (reference sequence). This chain's CDR3 is CSAKGQGIYNEQFF. CDR3 coding DNA: TGCAGTGCTAAAGGACAGGGCATCTACAATGAGCAGTTCTTC.

The chain couples TRBV20-1 to TRBJ1-1, with TRBD1 matching 9 bases. Losses at the gene ends were 1 base for V and 5 bases for J; bases not matched to a gene: 11. The germline V gene has CDR1 DFQATT and CDR2 SNEGSKA (reference sequence). This CDR3 contains 16 residues. CDR3 in amino acids: CSARVLDRGVGTEAFF. The CDR3 DNA follows: TGCAGTGCTAGAGTATTGGACAGGGGAGTAGGAACTGAAGCTTTCTTT.

This clonotype was seen a few times. The V and J genes are TRBV4-2 and TRBJ1-5; unclear D gene. The CDR3 totals 13 residues. CDR1 is LGHNA and CDR2 is YNFKEQ in the germline V gene. Trimming pared 4 bases from V and 5 bases from J, leaving 9 bases between. CDR3 residues: CASSRVGDQPQHF. In nucleotides, the CDR3 is TGTGCCAGCAGCCGGGTCGGAGATCAGCCCCAGCATTTT.

The genes are TRBV12-3 or TRBV12-4 and TRBJ2-4, with 7 bases lining up with TRBD1. This CDR3 contains 14 residues. V lost 7 bases and J lost 6; bases outside the gene matches: 9. DNA of the CDR3: TGTGCCAGCACCTATAGACAGGGTGCAAACATTCAGTACTTC. This translates into CASTYRQGANIQYF.

This clonotype appeared a few times. This chain links TRBV27 with TRBJ2-1, with 13 bases that match TRBD2. Germline V lookup: CDR1 MNHEY, CDR2 SMNVEV (reference sequence). CDR3 length: 16 residues. Trimming cost V 5 bases and J 7 bases; bases outside gene matches: 8. CDR3 nucleotide sequence: TGTGCCAGCAGTCCCTCGGGACTAGCGGGAATAAATGAGCAGTTCTTC. It specifies CASSPSGLAGINEQFF.

This clonotype was observed a few times. J is TRBJ2-5 and V is TRBV7-2; TRBD2 might be the D (6 bases). Trimming stripped 3 bases from V and 2 bases from J, with 13 bases between. CDR1 SGHTA and CDR2 FQGNSA come from the germline V gene. This CDR3 has 15 amino acids. DNA for the CDR3: TGTGCCAGCAGCTTGGGGGGTGTTGGGCAAGAGACCCAGTACTTC. Translation gives CASSLGGVGQETQYF.

The J gene is TRBJ2-7, the V gene TRBV6-5; perhaps D is TRBD1 or TRBD2 (5 bases each). Germline loops: CDR1 MNHEY, CDR2 SVGAGI. Trimming stripped 2 bases from V and 5 bases from J, with 10 bases between. This CDR3 region has 13 residues. As DNA, the CDR3 is TGTGCCAGCAGTTACGCAGGGACCAACGAGCAGTACTTC. It yields the protein CASSYAGTNEQYF.

The rearrangement links TRBV19 to TRBJ2-2; D is ambiguous. This CDR3 has 15 amino acids. Germline-derived CDR1 and CDR2 are LNHDA and SQIVND (reference sequence). The V end was cut by 1 base, the J end by 5 bases, with 11 bases between. The DNA of the CDR3 is TGTGCCAGTAGTATAGCGTGGGTTTCGACCGGGGAGCTGTTTTTT. Its translation: CASSIAWVSTGELFF.

The rearrangement joins TRBV6-2 or TRBV6-3 to TRBJ1-2, with D perhaps TRBD1 (5 bases). The germline gives CDR1 MNHEY, CDR2 SVGEGT. V gave up 2 bases and J gave up 5 bases, with 18 bases separating them. CDR3 length: 16 residues. This chain's CDR3 is CASSYPRDSRQYGYTF. DNA for the CDR3: TGTGCCAGCAGTTACCCACGGGACTCACGACAGTATGGCTACACCTTC.

This chain links TRBV20-1 with TRBJ2-4, with a tentative D call TRBD2 (6 bases). The CDR3 contains 15 residues. The V end lost 2 bases, the J end lost 3 bases, and 14 bases lay between the germline ends. Germline V gives CDR1 DFQATT, CDR2 SNEGSKA (reference sequence). The CDR3 DNA follows: TGCAGTGCTAGATTATGGGGGGAGGACAAAAACATTCAGTACTTC. Amino acid sequence: CSARLWGEDKNIQYF.

This clonotype was seen a handful of times. The chain has TRBV29-1 and TRBJ1-2; D gene unclear. The CDR3 runs 13 residues. The germline V and J ends were trimmed by 4 bases and 2 bases, with 11 bases remaining between them. Germline V gene sequence: CDR1 SQVTM, CDR2 ANQGSEA. The CDR3 nucleotides read TGCAGCGTTGTCGGGGTGTGGAACTATGGCTACACCTTC. It specifies CSVVGVWNYGYTF.

In its sample, this clonotype was seen a few times. The rearrangement joins TRBV12-3 or TRBV12-4 to TRBJ1-3; D uncertain. CDR3 length: 14 amino acids. The germline V and J ends were trimmed by 5 bases and 0 bases, with 8 bases remaining between them. CDR3 region: CASSPQHSGNTIYF. CDR3 coding DNA: TGTGCCAGCAGTCCACAGCACTCTGGAAACACCATATATTTT.

Comments on this clonotype: One end of the junction is discordant with germline, which a read error may explain. This chain uses TRBV29-1 with TRBJ2-1; the D gene could be TRBD1 or TRBD2 (6 bases each). Germline values: CDR1 SQVTM, CDR2 ANQGSEA. This CDR3 has 14 residues. CDR3 in DNA: TGCAGCGTCGAAGGACGGGGGACATACGGGGAGCAGTTCTTC. This translates into CSVEGRGTYGEQFF.